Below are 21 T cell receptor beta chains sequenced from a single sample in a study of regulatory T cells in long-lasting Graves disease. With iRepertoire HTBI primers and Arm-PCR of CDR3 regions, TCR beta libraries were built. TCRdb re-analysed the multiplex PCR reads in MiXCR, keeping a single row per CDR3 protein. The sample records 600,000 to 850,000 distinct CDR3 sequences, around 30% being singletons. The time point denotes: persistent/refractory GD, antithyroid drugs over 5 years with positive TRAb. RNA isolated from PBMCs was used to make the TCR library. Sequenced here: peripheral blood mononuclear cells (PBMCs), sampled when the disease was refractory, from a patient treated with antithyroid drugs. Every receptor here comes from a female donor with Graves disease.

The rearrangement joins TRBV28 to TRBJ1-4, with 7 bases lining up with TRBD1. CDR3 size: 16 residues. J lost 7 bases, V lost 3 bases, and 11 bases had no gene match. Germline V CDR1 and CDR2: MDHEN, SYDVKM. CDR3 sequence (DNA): TGTGCCAGCAGTTTTCCCGACAGGGTTGGGATTGAAAAACTGTTTTTT. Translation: CASSFPDRVGIEKLFF.

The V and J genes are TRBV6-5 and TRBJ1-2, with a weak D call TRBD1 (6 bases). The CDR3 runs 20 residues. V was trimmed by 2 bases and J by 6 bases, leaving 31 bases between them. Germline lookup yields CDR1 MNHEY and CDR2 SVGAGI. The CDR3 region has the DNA TGTGCCAGCAGTTACGGGGGGCCGGACACCCCCTGGGGAGGGAGAAATGGCTACACCTTC. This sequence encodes CASSYGGPDTPWGGRNGYTF.

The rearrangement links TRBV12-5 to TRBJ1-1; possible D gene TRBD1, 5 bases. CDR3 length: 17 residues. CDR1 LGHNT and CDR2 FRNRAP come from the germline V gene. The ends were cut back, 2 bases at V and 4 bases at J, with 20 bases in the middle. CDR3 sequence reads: CASGLYGAFMLSTEAFF. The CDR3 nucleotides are TGTGCTAGTGGTTTGTATGGGGCCTTCATGCTCAGCACTGAAGCTTTCTTT.

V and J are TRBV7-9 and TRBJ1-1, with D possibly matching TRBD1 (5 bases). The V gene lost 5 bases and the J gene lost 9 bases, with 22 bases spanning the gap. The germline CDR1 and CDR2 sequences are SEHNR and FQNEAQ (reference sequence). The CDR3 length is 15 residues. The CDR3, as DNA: TGTGCCAGCAGCCAGAATAGGGGTCACTACGGAAAAGCTTTCTTT. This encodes CASSQNRGHYGKAFF.

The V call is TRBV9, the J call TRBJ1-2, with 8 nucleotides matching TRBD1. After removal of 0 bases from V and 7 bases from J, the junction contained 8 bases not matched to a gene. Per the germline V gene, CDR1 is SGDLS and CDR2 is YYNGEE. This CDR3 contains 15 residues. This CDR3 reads CASSVGGAGGAGYTF. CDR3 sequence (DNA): TGTGCCAGCAGCGTAGGGGGGGCAGGGGGCGCTGGCTACACCTTC.

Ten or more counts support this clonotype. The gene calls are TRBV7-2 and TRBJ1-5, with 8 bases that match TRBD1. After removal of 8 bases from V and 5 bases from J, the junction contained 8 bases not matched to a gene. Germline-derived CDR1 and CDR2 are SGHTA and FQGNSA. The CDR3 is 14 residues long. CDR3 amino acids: CASRRQGIDQPQHF. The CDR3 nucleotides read TGTGCCAGCCGAAGACAGGGGATCGATCAGCCCCAGCATTTT.

DNA of the CDR3: TGCGCCAGCAGCCCGGAACCACTACCAATGAACACTGAAGCTTTCTTT. Residues: CASSPEPLPMNTEAFF. The genes are TRBV5-1 and TRBJ1-1; D uncertain. The V end was cut by 4 bases, the J end by 0 bases, with 16 bases between. Germline-derived CDR1 and CDR2 are SGHRS and YFSETQ. The CDR3 loop spans 16 amino acids.

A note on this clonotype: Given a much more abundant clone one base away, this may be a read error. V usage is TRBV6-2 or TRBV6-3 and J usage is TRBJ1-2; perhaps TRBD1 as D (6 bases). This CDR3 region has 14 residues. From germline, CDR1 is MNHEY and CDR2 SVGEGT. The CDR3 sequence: CVSSGGQSNYGYTF. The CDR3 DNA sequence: TGTGTCAGCAGTGGTGGACAGTCCAACTATGGCTACACCTTC.

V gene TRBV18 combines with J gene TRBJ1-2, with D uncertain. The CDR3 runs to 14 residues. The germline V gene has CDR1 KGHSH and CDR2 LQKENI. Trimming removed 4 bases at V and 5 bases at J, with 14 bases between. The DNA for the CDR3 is TGTGCCAGCTCACAAAACAAGGGCGGGTATGGCTACACCTTC. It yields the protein CASSQNKGGYGYTF. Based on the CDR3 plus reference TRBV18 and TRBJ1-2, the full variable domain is NAGVMQNPRHLVRRRGQEARLRCSPMKGHSHVYWYRQLPEEGLKFMVYLQKENIIDESGMPKERFSAEFPKEGPSILRIQQVVRGDSAAYFCASSQNKGGYGYTFGSGTRLTVV.

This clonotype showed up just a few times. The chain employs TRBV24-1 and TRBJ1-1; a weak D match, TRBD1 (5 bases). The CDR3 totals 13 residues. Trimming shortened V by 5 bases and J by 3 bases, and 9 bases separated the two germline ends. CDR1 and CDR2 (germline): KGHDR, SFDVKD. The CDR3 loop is CATSVGDHTEAFF. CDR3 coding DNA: TGTGCCACCAGTGTCGGGGACCACACTGAAGCTTTCTTT.

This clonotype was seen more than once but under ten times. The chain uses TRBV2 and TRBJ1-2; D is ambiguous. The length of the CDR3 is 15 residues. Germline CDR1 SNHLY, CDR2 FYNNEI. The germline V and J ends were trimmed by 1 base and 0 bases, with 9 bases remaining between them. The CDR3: CASSEVTGSNYGYTF. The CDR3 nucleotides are TGTGCCAGCAGTGAAGTTACCGGCTCTAACTATGGCTACACCTTC. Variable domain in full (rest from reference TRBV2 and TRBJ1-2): EPEVTQTPSHQVTQMGQEVILRCVPISNHLYFYWYRQILGQKVEFLVSFYNNEISEKSEIFDDQFSVERPDGSNFTLKIRSTKLEDSAMYFCASSEVTGSNYGYTFGSGTRLTVV.

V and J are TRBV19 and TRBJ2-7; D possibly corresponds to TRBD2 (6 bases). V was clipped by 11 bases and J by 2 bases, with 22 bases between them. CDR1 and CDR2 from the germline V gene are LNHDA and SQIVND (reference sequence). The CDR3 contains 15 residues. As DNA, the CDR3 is TGTGCCTGGACTGTTGGGGCAGGGAGGACCTACGAGCAGTACTTC. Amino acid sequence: CAWTVGAGRTYEQYF.

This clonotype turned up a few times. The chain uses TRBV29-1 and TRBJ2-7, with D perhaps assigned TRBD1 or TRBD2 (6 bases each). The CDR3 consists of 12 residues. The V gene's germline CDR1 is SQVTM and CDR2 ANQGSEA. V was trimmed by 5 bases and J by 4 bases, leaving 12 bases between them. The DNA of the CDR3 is TGCAGCGTTTTGAGGGGGGAATACGAGCAGTACTTC. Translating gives CSVLRGEYEQYF.

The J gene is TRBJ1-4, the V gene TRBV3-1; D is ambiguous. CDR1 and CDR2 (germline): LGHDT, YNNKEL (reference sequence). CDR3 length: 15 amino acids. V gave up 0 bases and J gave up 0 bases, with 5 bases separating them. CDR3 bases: TGTGCCAGCAGCCAAGATCCAGCAACTAATGAAAAACTGTTTTTT. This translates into CASSQDPATNEKLFF.

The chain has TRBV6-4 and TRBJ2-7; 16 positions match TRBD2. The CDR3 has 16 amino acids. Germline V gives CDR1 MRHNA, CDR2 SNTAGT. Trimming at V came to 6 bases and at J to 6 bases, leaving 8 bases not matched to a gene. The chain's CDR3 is CASSLAGTSGRVEQYF. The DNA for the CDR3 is TGTGCCAGCAGCTTAGCCGGGACTAGCGGGAGGGTCGAGCAGTACTTC.

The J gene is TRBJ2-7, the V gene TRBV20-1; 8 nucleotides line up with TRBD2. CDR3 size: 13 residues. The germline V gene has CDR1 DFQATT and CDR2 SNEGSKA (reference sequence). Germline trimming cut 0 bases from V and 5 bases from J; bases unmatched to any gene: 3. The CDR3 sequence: CSARDLAGHEQYF. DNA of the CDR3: TGCAGTGCTAGAGATCTAGCGGGCCACGAGCAGTACTTC.

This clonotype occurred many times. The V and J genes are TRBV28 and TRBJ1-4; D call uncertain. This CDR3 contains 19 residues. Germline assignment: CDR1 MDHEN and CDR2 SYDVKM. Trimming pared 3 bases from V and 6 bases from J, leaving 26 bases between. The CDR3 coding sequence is TGTGCCAGCAGTTTCCCCGCATCAGTATTGATGGCAGGCGATGAAAAACTGTTTTTT. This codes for CASSFPASVLMAGDEKLFF.

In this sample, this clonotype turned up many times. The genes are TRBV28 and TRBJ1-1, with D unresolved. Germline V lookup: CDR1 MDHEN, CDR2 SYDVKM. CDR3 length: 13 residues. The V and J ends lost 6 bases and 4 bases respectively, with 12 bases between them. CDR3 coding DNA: TGTGCCAGCAGCTCCGTATGGGGCACTGAAGCTTTCTTT. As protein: CASSSVWGTEAFF.

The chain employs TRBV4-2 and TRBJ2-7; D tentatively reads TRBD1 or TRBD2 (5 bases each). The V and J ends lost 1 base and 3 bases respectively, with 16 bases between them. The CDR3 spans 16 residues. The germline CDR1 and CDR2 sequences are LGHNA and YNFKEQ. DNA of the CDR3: TGTGCCAGCAGCCAAGTGACTAAGGGGCGCCTCTACGAGCAGTACTTC. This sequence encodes CASSQVTKGRLYEQYF.

The CDR3: CASSYSEGTSNTQYF. CDR3 nucleotide sequence: TGTGCCAGCAGTTACTCGGAGGGGACTAGCAATACGCAGTATTTT. The rearrangement uses TRBV6-5 and TRBJ2-3; 9 nucleotides align to TRBD2. This CDR3 comprises 15 residues. The V gene end was trimmed by 0 bases and the J gene end by 7 bases; junction bases not matched to a gene: 5. The germline gives CDR1 MNHEY, CDR2 SVGAGI.

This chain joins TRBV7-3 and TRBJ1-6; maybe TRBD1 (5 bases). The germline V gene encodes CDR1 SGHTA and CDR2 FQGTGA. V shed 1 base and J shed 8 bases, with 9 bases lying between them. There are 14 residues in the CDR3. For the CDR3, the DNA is TGTGCCAGCAGCTTAAAGGGGTATGATTCACCCCTCCACTTT. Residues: CASSLKGYDSPLHF. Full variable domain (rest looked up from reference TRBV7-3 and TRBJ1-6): GAGVSQTPSNKVTEKGKYVELRCDPISGHTALYWYRQSLGQGPEFLIYFQGTGAADDSGLPNDRFFAVRPEGSVSTLKIQRTERGDSAVYLCASSLKGYDSPLHFGNGTRLTVT.